A single sample gave rise to the 15 T cell receptor beta chains below, sequenced in a study of cytomegalovirus exposure and HLA in healthy donors. Both 60 Vbeta primers and 13 Jbeta primers went into the PCR. Data came from immunoSEQ multiplex PCR; TCRdb stores just in-frame clones and leaves some out. Among roughly 150,000 clones listed, almost 75% were seen once. Sequencing was performed on PBMCs. These receptor sequences come from a woman aged 18-29 years in good health and CMV-seropositive.

The chain is built from TRBV7-3 and TRBJ2-1; tentatively, D is TRBD2 (5 bases). The V end lost 1 base, the J end lost 5 bases, and 6 bases lay between the germline ends. Germline-derived CDR1 and CDR2 are SGHTA and FQGTGA. This CDR3 has 13 residues. This CDR3 is CASSLIGDNEQFF. DNA of the CDR3: TGTGCCAGCAGCTTAATCGGGGACAATGAGCAGTTCTTC.

The genes are TRBV27 and TRBJ2-1, with TRBD2 as a possible D gene (6 bases). This CDR3 comprises 14 residues. Between the trimmed V and J ends, which lost 7 bases and 6 bases, there was a span of 16 bases. The V gene's germline CDR1 is MNHEY and CDR2 SMNVEV (reference sequence). CDR3 region: CASISPRGGNEQFF. In DNA, the CDR3 is TGTGCCAGCATTAGCCCCCGGGGAGGCAATGAGCAGTTCTTC.

The CDR3 nucleotides read TGTGCCAGCAGCCTGGGGGCGGGGGGCGTCACAGATACGCAGTATTTT. Protein product: CASSLGAGGVTDTQYF. The chain links TRBV7-3 to TRBJ2-3, with 8 bases matching TRBD2. Trimming took 5 bases from V and 2 from J; bases not matched to a gene: 9. Germline CDR1 and CDR2: SGHTA and FQGTGA. This CDR3 has 16 amino acids.

The chain recombines TRBV19 with TRBJ2-3; the match to TRBD1 covers 9 bases. Germline assignment: CDR1 LNHDA and CDR2 SQIVND (reference sequence). The V segment lost 7 bases and the J segment 4 bases; nucleotides outside the gene matches: 9. CDR3 length: 15 amino acids. CDR3 bases: TGTGCCAGTACCCTCCCGGGACAGGGCTCAGATACGCAGTATTTT. This sequence encodes CASTLPGQGSDTQYF.

This chain uses TRBV11-2 with TRBJ2-1; TRBD2 aligns across 7 bases. With 5 bases clipped from V and 6 bases from J, the junction kept 10 bases outside the gene matches. The CDR3 has 15 residues. Per the germline V gene, CDR1 is SGHAT and CDR2 is FQNNGV. This CDR3 is CASSLLVSGPNEQFF. Written as DNA, the CDR3 is TGTGCCAGCAGCCTCTTGGTTAGCGGGCCCAATGAGCAGTTCTTC.

The chain employs TRBV5-4 and TRBJ2-7, with TRBD1 identical over 8 bases. This CDR3 is 14 amino acids long. Trimming cost V 3 bases and J 2 bases; bases outside gene matches: 4. CDR1 and CDR2 (germline): SGHNT, YYREEE (reference sequence). The chain's CDR3 is CASSSGQGAYEQYF. The DNA for the CDR3 is TGTGCCAGCAGCTCAGGACAGGGTGCCTACGAGCAGTACTTC.

The V call is TRBV6-5, the J call TRBJ2-3, with D maybe TRBD2 (6 bases). Between the trimmed V and J ends, which lost 2 bases and 8 bases, there was a span of 17 bases. The germline CDR1 and CDR2 sequences are MNHEY and SVGAGI. There are 15 residues in the CDR3. This chain's CDR3 is CASSYDSSGGGTQYF. For the CDR3, the DNA is TGTGCCAGCAGTTACGACTCCTCCGGGGGAGGTACGCAGTATTTT.

The chain uses TRBV7-2 and TRBJ2-1; D gene uncertain. The V gene lost 2 bases and the J gene lost 4 bases, with 9 bases spanning the gap. The V gene's germline CDR1 is SGHTA and CDR2 FQGNSA. CDR3 length: 14 residues. The CDR3 spells CASSLYFTYNEQFF. The CDR3, as DNA: TGTGCCAGCAGCTTATATTTTACTTACAATGAGCAGTTCTTC.

The gene calls are TRBV9 and TRBJ1-5; 12 bases are a match to TRBD1. Losses at the gene ends were 4 bases for V and 7 bases for J; bases not matched to a gene: 9. CDR3 length: 16 residues. Germline CDR1 reads SGDLS; CDR2 reads YYNGEE. The DNA for the CDR3 is TGTGCCAGCAGCCCGGGGACAGGGGGCGCGGGGCAGCCCCAGCATTTT. This codes for CASSPGTGGAGQPQHF.

Notes on this clone: Sequence at one end of the junction differs from germline and may be a read error. The chain combines TRBV7-9 with TRBJ2-7, with 10 bases that match TRBD1. CDR3 size: 16 residues. Germline V gene sequence: CDR1 SEHNR, CDR2 FQNEAQ (reference sequence). The CDR3 loop reads CSSSSRRDRGVSEQYF. CDR3 DNA sequence: TGTTCCAGCAGCTCGCGCCGGGACAGGGGAGTATCCGAGCAGTACTTC.

The CDR3 loop is CASSRGTEAFF. DNA for the CDR3: TGCGCCAGCAGCCGCGGCACTGAAGCTTTCTTT. This rearrangement joins TRBV5-1 to TRBJ1-1; D is undetermined. This CDR3 comprises 11 residues. Germline loops: CDR1 SGHRS, CDR2 YFSETQ. The V end was cut by 4 bases, the J end by 4 bases, with 5 bases between.

The chain uses TRBV5-8 and TRBJ2-1; 7 bases match TRBD2. Germline V gene data show CDR1 as SGHTS and CDR2 as YDEGEE. This CDR3 spans 16 amino acids. Germline trimming cut 0 bases from V and 2 bases from J; bases unmatched to any gene: 5. The CDR3 region is CASSLAWLAAYNEQFF. CDR3 DNA sequence: TGTGCCAGCAGCTTGGCCTGGCTAGCGGCCTACAATGAGCAGTTCTTC.

The chain employs TRBV9 and TRBJ2-1; D gene unclear. The CDR3 sequence is 15 residues long. V lost 6 bases to trimming and J lost 8 bases, with 21 bases between them. The germline gives CDR1 SGDLS, CDR2 YYNGEE. The CDR3: CASTVDPRGFDEQFF. The CDR3 DNA sequence: TGTGCCAGCACCGTTGACCCCAGAGGTTTCGATGAGCAGTTCTTC.

The J gene is TRBJ2-5, the V gene TRBV29-1; perhaps TRBD1 as D (6 bases). CDR1 and CDR2 (germline): SQVTM, ANQGSEA. Deletions cut 6 bases from V and 0 bases from J, with 11 bases between. The CDR3 extends over 13 amino acids. The CDR3 here is CSVNREYQETQYF. The CDR3 region has the DNA TGCAGCGTGAACAGGGAGTACCAAGAGACCCAGTACTTC.

The chain joins TRBV4-1 to TRBJ1-5; weak D call: TRBD1 (5 bases). Per germline, CDR1 MGHRA and CDR2 YSYEKL. V gave up 0 bases and J gave up 5 bases, with 17 bases separating them. The CDR3 contains 17 residues. The CDR3 DNA reads TGCGCCAGCAGCCAAGATTGGGGGACTTCGATGGATCAGCCCCAGCATTTT. Translation: CASSQDWGTSMDQPQHF.